The rows below give T cell receptor beta chains drawn from one sample of a study of blood T cell repertoires in COVID-19. Libraries were prepared by immunoSEQ multiplex PCR; TCRdb keeps only in-frame clonotypes and omits some of them. The table includes under 200,000 clones, around 89% detected once. The specimen sequenced was peripheral blood. The receptors were sampled from a man between 35 and 55 years old with active or convalescent COVID-19. CDR3s include the opening cysteine and the closing phenylalanine or tryptophan. A D gene is named only where the DNA matches it firmly. A row's size may be missing; if present it is once, few, many or a size class.

clone_size: -
v_call: TRBV3-1/TRBV3-2
d_call: -
j_call: TRBJ1-4
cdr3_aa: CASSQARGRAAANEKLFF
cdr3_nt: TGTGCCAGCAGCCAAGCTAGGGGCAGGGCGGCGGCTAATGAAAAACTGTTTTTT

clone_size: -
v_call: TRBV2
d_call: -
j_call: TRBJ1-1
cdr3_aa: CASSYRVASEAFF
cdr3_nt: TGTGCCAGCAGTTACAGGGTTGCGTCTGAAGCTTTCTTT

clone_size: -
v_call: TRBV5-1
d_call: TRBD1
j_call: TRBJ1-2
cdr3_aa: CASSLEQGRYGYTF
cdr3_nt: TGCGCCAGCAGCTTGGAACAGGGGCGCTATGGCTACACCTTC

clone_size: -
v_call: TRBV19
d_call: -
j_call: TRBJ1-5
cdr3_aa: CASTPEATYNQPQHF
cdr3_nt: TGTGCCAGTACACCGGAGGCAACCTACAATCAGCCCCAGCATTTT

clone_size: few
v_call: TRBV9
d_call: TRBD1
j_call: TRBJ1-4
cdr3_aa: CASSPGQVTPPSNEKLFF
cdr3_nt: TGTGCCAGCAGCCCGGGACAGGTAACCCCCCCCAGTAATGAAAAACTGTTTTTT

clone_size: once
v_call: TRBV30
d_call: TRBD1
j_call: TRBJ1-5
cdr3_aa: CAWSQGTASNQPQHF
cdr3_nt: TGTGCCTGGAGTCAAGGGACAGCCAGCAATCAGCCCCAGCATTTT

clone_size: -
v_call: TRBV2
d_call: TRBD1
j_call: TRBJ1-1
cdr3_aa: CASSALGQGEAFF
cdr3_nt: TGTGCCAGCAGTGCCCTTGGACAGGGAGAAGCTTTCTTT

clone_size: -
v_call: TRBV6-1
d_call: -
j_call: TRBJ1-1
cdr3_aa: CASSEPRASAFF
cdr3_nt: TGTGCCAGCAGTGAACCCAGGGCTTCGGCTTTCTTT

clone_size: -
v_call: TRBV11-3
d_call: TRBD1
j_call: TRBJ1-6
cdr3_aa: CASSLGQGNSPLHF
cdr3_nt: TGTGCCAGCAGCCTAGGACAGGGTAATTCACCCCTCCACTTT

clone_size: -
v_call: TRBV10-1
d_call: -
j_call: TRBJ2-7
cdr3_aa: CASNSGFSYEQYF
cdr3_nt: TGCGCCAGCAATAGCGGTTTCTCCTACGAGCAGTACTTC

clone_size: -
v_call: TRBV4-1
d_call: -
j_call: TRBJ2-5
cdr3_aa: CASSQLKGQGQETQYF
cdr3_nt: TGCGCCAGCAGCCAACTGAAAGGGCAGGGCCAAGAGACCCAGTACTTC

clone_size: -
v_call: TRBV25-1
d_call: TRBD2
j_call: TRBJ2-7
cdr3_aa: CASSLAGGPYEQYF
cdr3_nt: TGTGCCAGCAGTTTAGCGGGAGGGCCCTACGAGCAGTACTTC

clone_size: -
v_call: TRBV6-2/TRBV6-3
d_call: -
j_call: TRBJ1-5
cdr3_aa: CASSYSGHLNQPQHF
cdr3_nt: TGTGCCAGCAGTTACTCGGGACACCTAAATCAGCCCCAGCATTTT

clone_size: -
v_call: TRBV13
d_call: TRBD2
j_call: TRBJ2-2
cdr3_aa: CASSFAGVDGELFF
cdr3_nt: TGTGCCAGCAGCTTTGCGGGAGTAGACGGGGAGCTGTTTTTT

clone_size: -
v_call: TRBV15
d_call: TRBD2
j_call: TRBJ2-5
cdr3_aa: CATSRGSGGKTQYF
cdr3_nt: TGTGCCACCAGCAGGGGAAGCGGGGGGAAGACCCAGTACTTC

clone_size: -
v_call: TRBV19
d_call: TRBD1
j_call: TRBJ2-7
cdr3_aa: CASSIQTGILSEQYF
cdr3_nt: TGTGCCAGTAGTATACAGACAGGGATCTTATCCGAGCAGTACTTC

clone_size: -
v_call: TRBV19
d_call: -
j_call: TRBJ2-2
cdr3_aa: CASSQSVGAVFSGELFF
cdr3_nt: TGTGCCAGTTCCCAGTCGGTGGGGGCCGTGTTTTCCGGGGAGCTGTTTTTT

clone_size: once
v_call: TRBV2
d_call: TRBD2
j_call: TRBJ2-3
cdr3_aa: CASSEKWLAGSTDTQYF
cdr3_nt: TGTGCCAGCAGTGAAAAATGGCTAGCGGGGAGCACAGATACGCAGTATTTT

clone_size: -
v_call: TRBV5-1
d_call: -
j_call: TRBJ2-7
cdr3_aa: CASSLVDSVYEQYF
cdr3_nt: TGCGCCAGCAGCTTGGTAGACAGTGTCTACGAGCAGTACTTC

clone_size: -
v_call: TRBV5-5
d_call: TRBD2
j_call: TRBJ2-3
cdr3_aa: CASSLDLAGSTDTQYF
cdr3_nt: TGTGCCAGCAGCTTGGATCTAGCGGGGAGCACAGATACGCAGTATTTT

clone_size: once
v_call: TRBV4-2
d_call: -
j_call: TRBJ2-5
cdr3_aa: CASSPPQGRYGTQYF
cdr3_nt: TGTGCCAGCAGCCCCCCACAGGGCCGATATGGGACCCAGTACTTC

clone_size: -
v_call: TRBV5-1
d_call: TRBD2
j_call: TRBJ2-5
cdr3_aa: CASSSGLAGGETQYF
cdr3_nt: TGCGCCAGCAGCTCCGGACTAGCGGGGGGTGAGACCCAGTACTTC

clone_size: -
v_call: TRBV15
d_call: -
j_call: TRBJ1-1
cdr3_aa: CATSRSQVDTEAFF
cdr3_nt: TGTGCCACCAGCAGGTCCCAGGTGGACACTGAAGCTTTCTTT

clone_size: -
v_call: TRBV5-1
d_call: -
j_call: TRBJ2-7
cdr3_aa: CASSLGAGGEQYF
cdr3_nt: TGCGCCAGCAGCTTGGGAGCCGGGGGCGAGCAGTACTTC

clone_size: -
v_call: TRBV12-3/TRBV12-4
d_call: -
j_call: TRBJ1-2
cdr3_aa: CASSFSGVYGYTF
cdr3_nt: TGTGCCAGCAGTTTTTCGGGGGTGTATGGCTACACCTTC

clone_size: -
v_call: TRBV28
d_call: -
j_call: TRBJ1-5
cdr3_aa: CASSARGEPQHF
cdr3_nt: TGTGCCAGCAGCGCCAGGGGAGAGCCCCAGCATTTT

clone_size: -
v_call: TRBV2
d_call: -
j_call: TRBJ1-4
cdr3_aa: CASSTNNREGEKLFF
cdr3_nt: TGTGCCAGCAGCACAAATAACAGGGAAGGTGAAAAACTGTTTTTT

clone_size: -
v_call: TRBV9
d_call: TRBD1
j_call: TRBJ1-2
cdr3_aa: CASSTRTGHVNGYTF
cdr3_nt: TGTGCCAGCAGCACGCGGACAGGGCATGTAAATGGCTACACCTTC

clone_size: -
v_call: TRBV4-1
d_call: TRBD1
j_call: TRBJ1-1
cdr3_aa: CASSQTTGGAFWDTEAFF
cdr3_nt: TGCGCCAGCAGCCAGACAACAGGGGGAGCTTTTTGGGACACTGAAGCTTTCTTT

clone_size: -
v_call: TRBV5-5
d_call: TRBD2
j_call: TRBJ2-5
cdr3_aa: CASSRAVPGLAGGDQETQYF
cdr3_nt: TGTGCCAGCAGCCGAGCAGTACCGGGACTAGCGGGAGGGGACCAAGAGACCCAGTACTTC

clone_size: once
v_call: TRBV4-3
d_call: TRBD2
j_call: TRBJ2-6
cdr3_aa: CASSLRIAGGPGGANVLTF
cdr3_nt: TGCGCCAGCAGCCTTAGAATAGCGGGGGGGCCAGGCGGGGCCAACGTCCTGACTTTC

clone_size: -
v_call: TRBV30
d_call: TRBD1
j_call: TRBJ2-7
cdr3_aa: CAWSATGVGGEQYF
cdr3_nt: TGTGCCTGGAGCGCCACAGGGGTTGGGGGCGAGCAGTACTTC

clone_size: once
v_call: TRBV15
d_call: -
j_call: TRBJ2-6
cdr3_aa: CATSFGGTGWFSGANVLTF
cdr3_nt: TGTGCCACCAGCTTCGGCGGAACAGGGTGGTTCTCTGGGGCCAACGTCCTGACTTTC

clone_size: few
v_call: TRBV14
d_call: TRBD1
j_call: TRBJ2-7
cdr3_aa: CASSQRQGTSNEQYF
cdr3_nt: TGTGCCAGCAGCCAGAGACAGGGAACCTCCAACGAGCAGTACTTC

clone_size: -
v_call: TRBV5-6
d_call: TRBD2
j_call: TRBJ2-3
cdr3_aa: CASSAGRGGAGIADTQYF
cdr3_nt: TGTGCCAGCAGCGCCGGTCGGGGTGGAGCGGGAATTGCAGATACGCAGTATTTT

clone_size: -
v_call: TRBV6-5
d_call: -
j_call: TRBJ1-5
cdr3_aa: CASSNAGNQPQHF
cdr3_nt: TGTGCCAGCTCTAATGCGGGCAATCAGCCCCAGCATTTT

clone_size: -
v_call: TRBV7-9
d_call: -
j_call: TRBJ1-5
cdr3_aa: CASSSSGGNQPQHF
cdr3_nt: TGTGCCAGCAGTTCCTCGGGAGGCAATCAGCCCCAGCATTTT

clone_size: -
v_call: TRBV29-1
d_call: TRBD2
j_call: TRBJ2-1
cdr3_aa: CSVESGSRDEQFF
cdr3_nt: TGCAGCGTTGAAAGCGGGAGTAGGGATGAGCAGTTCTTC

clone_size: -
v_call: TRBV6-2/TRBV6-3
d_call: TRBD2
j_call: TRBJ2-1
cdr3_aa: CASSYLGGTSNEQFF
cdr3_nt: TGTGCCAGCAGTTACCTCGGGGGGACCTCAAATGAGCAGTTCTTC

clone_size: -
v_call: TRBV7-2
d_call: -
j_call: TRBJ2-6
cdr3_aa: CASQSGANVLTF
cdr3_nt: TGTGCCAGCCAATCTGGGGCCAACGTCCTGACTTTC

clone_size: -
v_call: TRBV19
d_call: -
j_call: TRBJ1-2
cdr3_aa: CASSTQGEYRGYTF
cdr3_nt: TGTGCCAGTAGTACACAGGGAGAATACCGTGGCTACACCTTC

clone_size: -
v_call: TRBV7-9
d_call: TRBD2
j_call: TRBJ2-5
cdr3_aa: CASSLDLRGGETQYF
cdr3_nt: TGTGCCAGCAGCTTAGACCTCCGGGGAGGGGAGACCCAGTACTTC

clone_size: -
v_call: TRBV11-3
d_call: TRBD2
j_call: TRBJ2-1
cdr3_aa: CASSTTSGTYNEQFF
cdr3_nt: TGTGCCAGCAGTACGACTAGCGGGACTTACAATGAGCAGTTCTTC